The 32 T cell receptor beta chains listed next were all sequenced from one sample in a study of blood T cell repertoires in COVID-19. The table came from immunoSEQ multiplex PCR; TCRdb's copy has only in-frame clones and leaves some out. The sample lists approximately 150,000 clones; approximately 90% were seen once. Sequenced sample: peripheral blood. These receptors all come from a woman between 55 and 75 years old with active COVID-19.

In its sample, this clone was seen once. The chain carries TRBV3-1 (or the pseudogene TRBV3-2) and TRBJ1-5; D is undetermined. With 0 bases removed from V and 4 bases from J, the gap between germline ends came to 4 bases. The germline CDR1 and CDR2 sequences are LGHDT and YNNKEL (reference sequence). The CDR3 extends over 13 amino acids. The CDR3 region is CASSQDSNQPQHF. The CDR3 bases are TGTGCCAGCAGCCAAGACAGTAATCAGCCCCAGCATTTT.

The CDR3 sequence is CSASAFGGEAFF. DNA of the CDR3: TGCAGTGCTAGTGCTTTCGGAGGTGAAGCTTTCTTT. This sequence joins TRBV20-1 and TRBJ1-1; D remains ambiguous. The CDR3 runs 12 residues. The germline CDR1 and CDR2 sequences are DFQATT and SNEGSKA (reference sequence). The germline V and J ends were trimmed by 3 bases and 7 bases, with 12 bases remaining between them.

The V call is TRBV18, the J call TRBJ1-2, with 12 bases lining up with TRBD1. Germline assignment: CDR1 KGHSH and CDR2 LQKENI. This CDR3 has 14 residues. V lost 6 bases and J lost 4; bases outside the gene matches: 3. CDR3 DNA sequence: TGTGCCAGCTCTGGGACAGGGGGCCCCTATGGCTACACCTTC. Its protein is CASSGTGGPYGYTF.

This clone appeared a single time. V is TRBV20-1 and J is TRBJ2-3; D perhaps matches TRBD1 (5 bases). The CDR3 is 10 amino acids. V shed 3 bases and J shed 13 bases, with 11 bases lying between them. The V gene's germline CDR1 is DFQATT and CDR2 SNEGSKA (reference sequence). The CDR3 sequence is CSARLLQEYF. The DNA of the CDR3 is TGCAGTGCTAGGCTCCTACAGGAGTATTTT.

This clone showed up just a few times. The V gene is TRBV18, the J gene TRBJ2-7; 7 bases are a match to TRBD2. CDR3 length: 15 residues. The V gene end was trimmed by 3 bases and the J gene end by 0 bases; junction bases not matched to a gene: 5. CDR1 and CDR2 from the germline V gene are KGHSH and LQKENI. CDR3 sequence reads: CASSPGLAVSYEQYF. CDR3 bases: TGTGCCAGCTCACCCGGGCTAGCGGTCTCCTACGAGCAGTACTTC.

The chain carries TRBV28 and TRBJ1-6; D is uncertain. Trimming took off 5 bases at V and 5 bases at J, with 16 bases between the two ends. From germline, CDR1 is MDHEN and CDR2 SYDVKM. The CDR3 is 16 residues long. The CDR3 DNA reads as TGTGCCAGCAGTGGTCGGTCTATTTTTAATAATTCACCCCTCCACTTT. It is translated as CASSGRSIFNNSPLHF.

V and J are TRBV5-8 and TRBJ1-5; D may be TRBD1 (6 bases). The CDR3 length is 14 residues. CDR1 is SGHTS, CDR2 YDEGEE, per germline. Trimming pared 2 bases from V and 1 base from J, leaving 7 bases between. The DNA of the CDR3 is TGTGCCAGCAGCTTCACAGGGAGCAATCAGCCCCAGCATTTT. Translated: CASSFTGSNQPQHF. The full variable domain, rest sourced from reference TRBV5-8 and TRBJ1-5, is EAGVTQSPTHLIKTRGQQATLRCSPISGHTSVYWYQQALGLGLQFLLWYDEGEERNRGNFPPRFSGRQFPNYSSELNVNALELEDSALYLCASSFTGSNQPQHFGDGTRLSIL.

J is TRBJ1-2 and V is TRBV2; D ambiguous. The V and J ends lost 6 bases and 4 bases respectively, with 6 bases between them. From germline, CDR1 is SNHLY and CDR2 FYNNEI. The CDR3 is 11 amino acids. DNA of the CDR3: TGTGCCAGCAGAGTGAGCTATGGCTACACCTTC. Protein: CASRVSYGYTF.

The chain has TRBV20-1 and TRBJ2-5, with D unclear. Germline-derived CDR1 and CDR2 are DFQATT and SNEGSKA (reference sequence). CDR3 length: 11 amino acids. V dropped 2 bases and J dropped 2 bases, with 3 bases sitting between them. DNA for the CDR3: TGCAGTGCTAGACAGCAAGAGACCCAGTACTTC. It translates to CSARQQETQYF.

This chain links TRBV7-3 with TRBJ2-7; tentatively, D is TRBD2 (6 bases). Deletions cut 5 bases from V and 7 bases from J, with 15 bases between. Germline V gives CDR1 SGHTA, CDR2 FQGTGA. There are 13 residues in the CDR3. CDR3 sequence: CASSPRPAGEQYF. The CDR3 nucleotides read TGTGCCAGCAGCCCCCGGCCCGCGGGGGAGCAGTACTTC.

This clone was seen a handful of times. The V and J genes are TRBV30 and TRBJ1-3, with 8 bases that match TRBD1. The CDR3 totals 14 residues. With 3 bases clipped from V and 4 bases from J, the junction kept 5 bases outside the gene matches. Germline CDR1 and CDR2: GTSNPN and SVGIG (reference sequence). Here the CDR3 DNA reads TGTGCCTGGAGGAGTCGGGACAGGGGAAACACCATATATTTT. This sequence encodes CAWRSRDRGNTIYF.

V is TRBV5-8 and J is TRBJ2-1; D possibly corresponds to TRBD2 (5 bases). The CDR3 loop spans 16 amino acids. Germline V lookup: CDR1 SGHTS, CDR2 YDEGEE. Between the trimmed V and J ends, which lost 0 bases and 7 bases, there was a span of 17 bases. The CDR3 protein is CASSLAVPVLANEQFF. The CDR3 DNA reads as TGTGCCAGCAGCTTGGCGGTCCCCGTCTTAGCGAATGAGCAGTTCTTC.

The chain combines TRBV19 with TRBJ1-1, with 9 bases identical to TRBD1. V lost 9 bases to trimming and J lost 1 base; unmatched junction nucleotides: 3. The CDR3 has 13 residues. Germline CDR1 LNHDA, CDR2 SQIVND (reference sequence). The CDR3 DNA follows: TGTGCCAGAGAGGGACAGGGGAACACTGAAGCTTTCTTT. Its translation: CAREGQGNTEAFF.

The chain employs TRBV5-1 and TRBJ1-1; D may be TRBD1 (6 bases). Germline lookup yields CDR1 SGHRS and CDR2 YFSETQ. The CDR3 contains 14 residues. Deletions cut 4 bases from V and 6 bases from J, with 16 bases between. CDR3 DNA sequence: TGCGCCAGCAGCATGGGGGACACCAACGCTGAAGCTTTCTTT. This sequence encodes CASSMGDTNAEAFF.

The chain links TRBV19 to TRBJ2-2; 12 bases line up with TRBD2. The CDR3 spans 15 residues. With 7 bases clipped from V and 7 bases from J, the junction kept 7 bases outside the gene matches. From germline, CDR1 is LNHDA and CDR2 SQIVND (reference sequence). The CDR3 sequence: CASTLAGGYDGELFF. In nucleotides, the CDR3 is TGTGCCAGTACCCTAGCGGGAGGGTACGACGGGGAGCTGTTTTTT.

V usage is TRBV27 and J usage is TRBJ2-5; 14 nucleotides match TRBD2. This CDR3 contains 18 residues. Germline trimming cut 5 bases from V and 7 bases from J; bases unmatched to any gene: 15. Germline V gene sequence: CDR1 MNHEY, CDR2 SMNVEV (reference sequence). CDR3 residues: CASSPRGLGLAGAGTQYF. CDR3 sequence (DNA): TGTGCCAGCAGTCCCAGGGGCCTGGGACTAGCGGGAGCTGGGACCCAGTACTTC.

The chain carries TRBV4-1 and TRBJ1-1; the D is unclear. CDR1 and CDR2 from the germline V gene are MGHRA and YSYEKL. The CDR3 sequence is 13 residues long. V was trimmed by 2 bases and J by 7 bases, leaving 11 bases between them. CDR3 residues: CASSQPGLGEAFF. DNA for the CDR3: TGCGCCAGCAGCCAACCCGGACTAGGTGAAGCTTTCTTT.

V gene TRBV7-9 combines with J gene TRBJ1-2; 10 bases agree with TRBD1. The CDR3 is 18 amino acids. Germline V CDR1 and CDR2: SEHNR, FQNEAQ (reference sequence). Trimming removed 5 bases from V and 0 bases from J; junction bases left unmatched: 12. The DNA for the CDR3 is TGTGCCAGCAGCCCACGACCGGGACAGGGGCCAGCTAACTATGGCTACACCTTC. Translating gives CASSPRPGQGPANYGYTF. Full variable domain (missing parts from reference TRBV7-9 and TRBJ1-2): DTGVSQNPRHKITKRGQNVTFRCDPISEHNRLYWYRQTLGQGPEFLTYFQNEAQLEKSRLLSDRFSAERPKGSFSTLEIQRTEQGDSAMYLCASSPRPGQGPANYGYTFGSGTRLTVV.

For this clone: Germline is not matched at one junction end, which may reflect a read error. The CDR3 nucleotides are TGTGCTAGCAGCCCGCGACTAGCGGCCTACACAGATACGCAGTATTTT. Its translation: CASSPRLAAYTDTQYF. The chain carries TRBV7-7 and TRBJ2-3; 9 nucleotides align to TRBD2. The V gene's germline CDR1 is SSHAT and CDR2 FNYEAQ (reference sequence). This CDR3 has 16 amino acids.

The genes are TRBV7-8 and TRBJ2-7; D may be TRBD1 (5 bases). The CDR3 has 15 residues. Per the germline V gene, CDR1 is SGHVS and CDR2 is FQNEAQ. V was shortened by 4 bases and J by 2 bases, with 15 bases between the two germline ends. CDR3 region: CASSSIPGITYEQYF. CDR3 nucleotides: TGTGCCAGCAGCTCGATCCCAGGGATTACCTACGAGCAGTACTTC. The complete variable domain, with remaining parts taken from reference TRBV7-8 and TRBJ2-7, reads GAGVSQSPRYKVAKRGQDVALRCDPISGHVSLFWYQQALGQGPEFLTYFQNEAQLDKSGLPSDRFFAERPEGSVSTLKIQRTQQEDSAVYLCASSSIPGITYEQYFGPGTRLTVT.

About this clone itself: The same CDR3 is also encoded by other DNA sequences in this sample. J is TRBJ2-5 and V is TRBV4-1, with 13 bases fitting TRBD2. This CDR3 comprises 19 residues. V lost 1 base and J lost 5; bases outside the gene matches: 13. Germline CDR1 reads MGHRA; CDR2 reads YSYEKL. CDR3 bases: TGCGCCAGCAGCCAAGTTCCGCCCCCACTAGCGGGAGGGCGGGAGACCCAGTACTTC. Encoded protein: CASSQVPPPLAGGRETQYF.

The V and J genes are TRBV10-3 and TRBJ1-5, with 7 bases identical to TRBD1. The germline V gene has CDR1 ENHRY and CDR2 SYGVKD. Trimming removed 10 bases from V and 0 bases from J; junction bases left unmatched: 3. This CDR3 region has 13 residues. The CDR3 spells CATGTDSNQPQHF. Written as DNA, the CDR3 is TGTGCCACGGGGACAGATAGCAATCAGCCCCAGCATTTT.

This chain links TRBV7-9 with TRBJ2-5; TRBD2 agrees at 8 bases. CDR3 length equals 17 residues. The J segment lost 4 bases and the V segment lost 5 bases, leaving 15 bases of the junction unmatched. The germline V gene encodes CDR1 SEHNR and CDR2 FQNEAQ (reference sequence). CDR3 bases: TGTGCCAGCAGCACACTGGCCCAGAGAAGCGGGGGAGAGACCCAGTACTTC. Protein sequence: CASSTLAQRSGGETQYF.

The V and J genes are TRBV28 and TRBJ2-1, with 8 bases matching TRBD1. Germline V lookup: CDR1 MDHEN, CDR2 SYDVKM. The CDR3 is 16 residues long. The trim removed 3 bases at V and 14 bases at J, leaving 18 bases unmatched. This CDR3 is CASSLGIITGGKMEFF. The CDR3 DNA reads as TGTGCCAGCAGTTTGGGGATTATAACAGGGGGGAAGATGGAGTTCTTC.

CDR3 residues: CASSPIGGQGRNIQYF. The CDR3 DNA sequence: TGTGCCAGCAGCCCCATCGGGGGACAGGGGAGAAACATTCAGTACTTC. The chain links TRBV7-2 to TRBJ2-4; 10 nucleotides match TRBD1. The CDR3 is 16 residues long. CDR1 is SGHTA, CDR2 FQGNSA, per germline. J was trimmed by 6 bases and V by 5 bases; bases with no gene match: 10.

The chain uses TRBV9 and TRBJ1-3; D is possibly TRBD1 (6 bases). Trimming took off 2 bases at V and 3 bases at J, with 9 bases between the two ends. Germline V gene lookup returns CDR1 SGDLS and CDR2 YYNGEE. The CDR3 contains 14 residues. The CDR3 protein is CASSVEQGGNTIYF. In nucleotides, the CDR3 is TGTGCCAGCAGCGTGGAACAGGGTGGAAACACCATATATTTT.

Details on this clone: Other DNA sequences in this specimen translate into the identical CDR3. The chain has TRBV14 and TRBJ1-6; no reliable D call. This CDR3 is built from 13 residues. Per the germline V gene, CDR1 is SGHDN and CDR2 is FVKESK. Trimming pared 8 bases from V and 7 bases from J, leaving 12 bases between. The CDR3 bases are TGTGCCAGCTCCCCCGGAGGAAATTCACCCCTCCACTTT. As protein: CASSPGGNSPLHF.

V gene TRBV12-3 or TRBV12-4 combines with J gene TRBJ2-2, with 7 bases lining up with TRBD2. The CDR3 consists of 13 residues. Trimming removed 3 bases from V and 6 bases from J; junction bases left unmatched: 1. This CDR3 reads CASSFGGAGELFF. The CDR3 DNA is TGTGCCAGCAGTTTTGGGGGGGCCGGGGAGCTGTTTTTT.

The rearrangement links TRBV11-3 to TRBJ2-3; a weak D match, TRBD1 (6 bases). Trimming removed 1 base from V and 6 bases from J, with 17 bases in between. The CDR3 covers 16 residues. Germline CDR1 SGHNT, CDR2 YENEEA. For the CDR3, the DNA is TGTGCCAGCAGCTTAGTTCGGGACAAAATGAAGGATACGCAGTATTTT. It translates to CASSLVRDKMKDTQYF.

This clone was seen only a few times. The chain is built from TRBV2 and TRBJ1-6, with TRBD1 as a possible D gene (6 bases). Germline-derived CDR1 and CDR2 are SNHLY and FYNNEI. The CDR3 has 15 residues. Trimming cost V 5 bases and J 2 bases, with 10 bases left between them. The DNA of the CDR3 is TGTGCCAGCAGTTTGGGACACCCCTATAATTCACCCCTCCACTTT. Its protein is CASSLGHPYNSPLHF. The full variable domain, completed using reference TRBV2 and TRBJ1-6, is EPEVTQTPSHQVTQMGQEVILRCVPISNHLYFYWYRQILGQKVEFLVSFYNNEISEKSEIFDDQFSVERPDGSNFTLKIRSTKLEDSAMYFCASSLGHPYNSPLHFGNGTRLTVT.

This chain links TRBV6-2 or TRBV6-3 with TRBJ1-6; 7 nucleotides agree with TRBD1. The CDR3 consists of 11 residues. Germline CDR1 reads MNHEY; CDR2 reads SVGEGT. The V gene end was trimmed by 6 bases and the J gene end by 15 bases; junction bases not matched to a gene: 5. In DNA, the CDR3 is TGTGCCAGCAGGTACACAGGGGACCTCCACTTT. Translated: CASRYTGDLHF.

This clone was picked up one time. This chain joins TRBV28 and TRBJ1-1, with no clear D. V was clipped by 2 bases and J by 4 bases, with 11 bases between them. CDR3 length equals 14 residues. Germline CDR1 is MDHEN and CDR2 is SYDVKM. The CDR3 sequence: CASSLVHSFTEAFF. In nucleotides, the CDR3 is TGTGCCAGCAGTTTAGTTCACTCTTTCACTGAAGCTTTCTTT.